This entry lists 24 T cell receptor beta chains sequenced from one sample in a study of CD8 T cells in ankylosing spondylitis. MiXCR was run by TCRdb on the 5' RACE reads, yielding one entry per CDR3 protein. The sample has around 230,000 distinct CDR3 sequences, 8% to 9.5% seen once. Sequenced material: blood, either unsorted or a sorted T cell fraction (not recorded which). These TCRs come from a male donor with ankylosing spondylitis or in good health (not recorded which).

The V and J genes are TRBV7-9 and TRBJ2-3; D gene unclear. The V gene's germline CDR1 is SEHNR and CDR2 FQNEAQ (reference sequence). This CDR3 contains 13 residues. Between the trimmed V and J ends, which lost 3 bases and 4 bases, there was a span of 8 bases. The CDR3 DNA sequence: TGTGCCAGCAGCTTCCTAGGACCAGATACGCAGTATTTT. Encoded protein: CASSFLGPDTQYF.

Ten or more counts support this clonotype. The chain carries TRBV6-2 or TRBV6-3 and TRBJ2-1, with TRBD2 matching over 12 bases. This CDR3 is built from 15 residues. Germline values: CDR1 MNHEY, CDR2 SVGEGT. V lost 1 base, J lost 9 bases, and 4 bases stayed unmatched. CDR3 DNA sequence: TGTGCCAGCAGTTACTTATCTAGCGGGGGGGGTGAGCAGTTCTTC. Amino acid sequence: CASSYLSSGGGEQFF.

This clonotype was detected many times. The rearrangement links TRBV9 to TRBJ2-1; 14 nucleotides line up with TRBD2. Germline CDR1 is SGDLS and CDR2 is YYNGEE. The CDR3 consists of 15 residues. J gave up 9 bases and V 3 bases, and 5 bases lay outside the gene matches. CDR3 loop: CASSAGTSGSREQFF. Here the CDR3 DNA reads TGTGCCAGCAGCGCCGGGACTAGCGGGAGTCGTGAGCAGTTCTTC.

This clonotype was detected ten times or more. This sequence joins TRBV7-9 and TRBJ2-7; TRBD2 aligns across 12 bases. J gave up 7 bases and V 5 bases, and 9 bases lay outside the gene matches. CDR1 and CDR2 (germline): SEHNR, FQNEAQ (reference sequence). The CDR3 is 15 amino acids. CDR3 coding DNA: TGTGCCAGCAGCCTAGGACTAGCGGGGCCCGGGGAGCAGTACTTC. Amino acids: CASSLGLAGPGEQYF.

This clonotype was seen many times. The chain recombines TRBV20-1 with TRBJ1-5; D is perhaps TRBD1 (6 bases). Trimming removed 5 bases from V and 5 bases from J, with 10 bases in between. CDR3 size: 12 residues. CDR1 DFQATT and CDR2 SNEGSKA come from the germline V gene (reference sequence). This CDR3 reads CSAHRQDQPQHF. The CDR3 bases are TGCAGTGCTCACCGACAGGATCAGCCCCAGCATTTT.

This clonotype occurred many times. Here the CDR3 DNA reads TGCAGTGCTACCACGCGACCGATTAGGGAAGCTTTCTTT. Translating gives CSATTRPIREAFF. The chain carries TRBV20-1 and TRBJ1-1; D is undetermined. The CDR3 is made up of 13 amino acids. CDR1 and CDR2 from the germline V gene are DFQATT and SNEGSKA (reference sequence). V was shortened by 4 bases and J by 8 bases, with 17 bases between the two germline ends.

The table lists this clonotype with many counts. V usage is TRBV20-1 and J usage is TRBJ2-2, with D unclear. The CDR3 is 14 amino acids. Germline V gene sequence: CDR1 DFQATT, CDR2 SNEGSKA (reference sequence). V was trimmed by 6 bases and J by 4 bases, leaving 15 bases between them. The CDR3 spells CSAAISTGTGELFF. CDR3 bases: TGCAGTGCCGCGATCTCCACCGGCACCGGGGAGCTGTTTTTT.

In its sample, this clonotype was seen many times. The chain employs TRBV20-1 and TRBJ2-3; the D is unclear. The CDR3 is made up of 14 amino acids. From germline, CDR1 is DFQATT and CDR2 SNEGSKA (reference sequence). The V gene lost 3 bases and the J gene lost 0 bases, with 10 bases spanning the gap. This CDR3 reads CSARSGSSTDTQYF. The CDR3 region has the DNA TGCAGTGCTAGGTCAGGATCTAGCACAGATACGCAGTATTTT.

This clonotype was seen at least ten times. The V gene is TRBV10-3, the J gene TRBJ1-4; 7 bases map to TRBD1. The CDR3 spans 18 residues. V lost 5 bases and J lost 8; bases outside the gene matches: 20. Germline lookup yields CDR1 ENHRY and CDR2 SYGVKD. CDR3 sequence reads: CAISTPLFQTGREEKLFF. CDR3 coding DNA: TGTGCCATCAGTACTCCACTATTCCAGACAGGGCGAGAGGAAAAACTGTTTTTT.

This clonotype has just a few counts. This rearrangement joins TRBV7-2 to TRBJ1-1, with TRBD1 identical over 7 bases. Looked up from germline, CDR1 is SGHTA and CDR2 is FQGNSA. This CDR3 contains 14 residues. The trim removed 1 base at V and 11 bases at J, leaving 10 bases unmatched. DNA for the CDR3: TGTGCCAGCAGCTTAGGGTTCGAGGGGGCTGCGGCTTTCTTT. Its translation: CASSLGFEGAAAFF.

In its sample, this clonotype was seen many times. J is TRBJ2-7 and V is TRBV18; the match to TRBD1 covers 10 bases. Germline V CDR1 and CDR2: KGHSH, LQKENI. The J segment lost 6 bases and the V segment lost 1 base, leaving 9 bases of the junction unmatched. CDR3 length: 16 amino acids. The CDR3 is CASSPRDRGMLGEQYF. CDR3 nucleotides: TGTGCCAGCTCACCACGGGACAGGGGAATGTTAGGCGAGCAGTACTTC.

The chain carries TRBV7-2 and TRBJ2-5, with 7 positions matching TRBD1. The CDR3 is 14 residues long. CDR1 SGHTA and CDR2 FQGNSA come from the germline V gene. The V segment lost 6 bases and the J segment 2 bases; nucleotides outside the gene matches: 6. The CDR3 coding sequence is TGTGCCAGCAGACCTCCGGGACAGCAAGAGACCCAGTACTTC. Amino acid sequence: CASRPPGQQETQYF.

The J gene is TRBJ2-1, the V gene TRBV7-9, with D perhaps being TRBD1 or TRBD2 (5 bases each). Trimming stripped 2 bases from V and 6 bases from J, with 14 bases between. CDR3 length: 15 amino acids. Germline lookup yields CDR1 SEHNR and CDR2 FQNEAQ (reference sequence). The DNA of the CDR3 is TGTGCCAGCAGCTTAAGTAACGGGGCCTTCAATGAGCAGTTCTTC. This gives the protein CASSLSNGAFNEQFF.

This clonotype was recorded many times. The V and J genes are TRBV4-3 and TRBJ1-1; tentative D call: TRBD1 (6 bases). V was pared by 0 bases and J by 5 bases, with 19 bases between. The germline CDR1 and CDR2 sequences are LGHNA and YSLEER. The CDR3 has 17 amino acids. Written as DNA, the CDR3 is TGCGCCAGCAGCCAAGAGGGGGGCCGGGGGAAGGCAACTGAAGCTTTCTTT. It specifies CASSQEGGRGKATEAFF.

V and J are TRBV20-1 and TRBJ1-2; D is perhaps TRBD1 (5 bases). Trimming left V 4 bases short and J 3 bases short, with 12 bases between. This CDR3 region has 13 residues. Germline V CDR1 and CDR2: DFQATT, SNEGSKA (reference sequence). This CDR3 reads CSAKPDSHYGYTF. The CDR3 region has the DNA TGCAGTGCTAAACCCGACAGCCACTATGGCTACACCTTC.

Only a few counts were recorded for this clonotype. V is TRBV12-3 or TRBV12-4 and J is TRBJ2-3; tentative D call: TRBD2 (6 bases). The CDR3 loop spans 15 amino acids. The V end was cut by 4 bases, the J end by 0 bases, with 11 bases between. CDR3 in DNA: TGTGCCAGCAGTTCACCGGGACTCAGCACAGATACGCAGTATTTT. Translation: CASSSPGLSTDTQYF.

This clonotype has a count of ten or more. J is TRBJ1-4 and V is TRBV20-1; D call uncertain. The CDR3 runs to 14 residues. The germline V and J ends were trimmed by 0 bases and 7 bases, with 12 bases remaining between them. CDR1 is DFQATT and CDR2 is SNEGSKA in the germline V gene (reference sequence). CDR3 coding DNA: TGCAGTGCTAGAGATACGGGAGATGGTGAAAAACTGTTTTTT. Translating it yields CSARDTGDGEKLFF.

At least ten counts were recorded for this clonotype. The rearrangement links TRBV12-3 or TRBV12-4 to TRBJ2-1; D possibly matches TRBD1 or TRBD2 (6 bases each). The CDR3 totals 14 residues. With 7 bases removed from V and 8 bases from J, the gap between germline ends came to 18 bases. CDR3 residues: CASNTKGGPHEQFF. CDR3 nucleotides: TGTGCCAGCAACACGAAGGGGGGTCCCCATGAGCAGTTCTTC.

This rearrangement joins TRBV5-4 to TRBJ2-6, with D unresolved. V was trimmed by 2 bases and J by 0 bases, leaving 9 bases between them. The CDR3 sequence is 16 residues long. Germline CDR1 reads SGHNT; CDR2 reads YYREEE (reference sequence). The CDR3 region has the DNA TGTGCCAGCAGCTTAGGTCCCCCCTCTGGGGCCAACGTCCTGACTTTC. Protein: CASSLGPPSGANVLTF. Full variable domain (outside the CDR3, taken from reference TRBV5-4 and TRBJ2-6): ETGVTQSPTHLIKTRGQQVTLRCSSQSGHNTVSWYQQALGQGPQFIFQYYREEENGRGNFPPRFSGLQFPNYSSELNVNALELDDSALYLCASSLGPPSGANVLTFGAGSRLTVL.

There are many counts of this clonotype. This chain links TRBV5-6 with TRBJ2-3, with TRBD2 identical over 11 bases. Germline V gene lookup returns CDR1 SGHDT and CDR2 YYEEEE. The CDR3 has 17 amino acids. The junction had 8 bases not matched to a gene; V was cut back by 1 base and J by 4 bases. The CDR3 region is CASSLMGTSGSSDTQYF. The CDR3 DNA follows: TGTGCCAGCAGCTTGATGGGAACTAGCGGGAGCTCAGATACGCAGTATTTT.

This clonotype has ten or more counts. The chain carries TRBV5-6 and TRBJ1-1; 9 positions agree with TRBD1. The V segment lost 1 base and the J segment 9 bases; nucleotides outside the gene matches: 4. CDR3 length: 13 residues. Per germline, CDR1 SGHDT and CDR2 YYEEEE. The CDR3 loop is CASSLLGTGQAFF. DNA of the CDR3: TGTGCCAGCAGCTTGTTGGGGACAGGGCAAGCTTTCTTT.

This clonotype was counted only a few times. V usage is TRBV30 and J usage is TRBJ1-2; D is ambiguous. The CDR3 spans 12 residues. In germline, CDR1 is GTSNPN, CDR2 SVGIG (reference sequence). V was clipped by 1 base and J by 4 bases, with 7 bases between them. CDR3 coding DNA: TGTGCCTGGAGTGCTGGATCCTATGGCTACACCTTC. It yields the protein CAWSAGSYGYTF.

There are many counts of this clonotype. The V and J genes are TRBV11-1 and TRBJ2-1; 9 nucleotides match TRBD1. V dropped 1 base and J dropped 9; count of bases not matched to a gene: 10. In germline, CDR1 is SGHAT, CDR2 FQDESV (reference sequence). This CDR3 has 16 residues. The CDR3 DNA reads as TGTGCCAGCAGCTTAGAGGGGACAGGGAATATAGGTGAGCAGTTCTTC. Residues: CASSLEGTGNIGEQFF.

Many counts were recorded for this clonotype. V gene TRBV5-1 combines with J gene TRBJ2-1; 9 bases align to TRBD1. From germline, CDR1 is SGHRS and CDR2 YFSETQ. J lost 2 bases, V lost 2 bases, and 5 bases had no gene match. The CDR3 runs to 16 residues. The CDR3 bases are TGCGCCAGCAGCTTACTGACAGGGGGTGCCTACAATGAGCAGTTCTTC. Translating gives CASSLLTGGAYNEQFF.